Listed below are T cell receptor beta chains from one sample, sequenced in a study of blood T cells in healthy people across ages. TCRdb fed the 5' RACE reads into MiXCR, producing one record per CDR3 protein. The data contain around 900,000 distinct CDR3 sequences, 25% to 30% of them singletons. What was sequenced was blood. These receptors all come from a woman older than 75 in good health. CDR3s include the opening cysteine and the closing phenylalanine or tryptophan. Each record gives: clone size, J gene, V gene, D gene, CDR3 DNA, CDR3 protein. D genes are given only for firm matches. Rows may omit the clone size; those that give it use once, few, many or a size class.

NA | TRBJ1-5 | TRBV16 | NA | TGTGCCAGCAGCCAATCTTTGGTAGTTAGCAATCAGCCCCAGCATTTT | CASSQSLVVSNQPQHF
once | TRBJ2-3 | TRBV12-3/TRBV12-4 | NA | TGTGCCAGCAGTTTTTTCCGAACAGGGGCGGGAACAGATACGGAATATTTT | CASSFFRTGAGTDTEYF
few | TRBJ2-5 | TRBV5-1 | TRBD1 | TGCGCCAGCAGCTCGGGTAGCGGACAGGGGGCGTTATTGGAGACCCAGTACTTC | CASSSGSGQGALLETQYF
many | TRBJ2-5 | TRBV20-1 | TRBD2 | TGCAGTGCTAGCGGGGGGGCTATCCAAGAGACCCAGTACTTC | CSASGGAIQETQYF
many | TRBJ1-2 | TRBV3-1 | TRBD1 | TGTGCCAGCAGCCAACTATCCGGACAGGGCAGCGGCTACACCTTC | CASSQLSGQGSGYTF
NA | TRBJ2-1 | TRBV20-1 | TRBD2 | TGCAGTGCTAGAGACGGTCGGGAGGGCCTAAATGAGCAGTTCTTC | CSARDGREGLNEQFF
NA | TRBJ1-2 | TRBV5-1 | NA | TGCGCCAGCAGCTCGGGGGTCGGACGGGATGGCTACACCTTC | CASSSGVGRDGYTF
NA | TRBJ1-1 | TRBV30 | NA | TGTGCCTGGAGTGTTGAGGCCCTTGAAGCTTTCTTT | CAWSVEALEAFF
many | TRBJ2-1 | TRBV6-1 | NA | TGTGCCACTAAACCGGGACCTGGGGGATACAATGAGCAGTTCTTC | CATKPGPGGYNEQFF
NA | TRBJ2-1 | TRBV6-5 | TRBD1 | TGTGCCAGCAGTTACGGGAACGACAGGGTAATCAATGAGGAGTTCTTC | CASSYGNDRVINEEFF
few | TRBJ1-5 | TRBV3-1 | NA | TGTGCCAGCAGCCTCGGACAGTGGAGCAATCAGCCCCAGCATTTT | CASSLGQWSNQPQHF
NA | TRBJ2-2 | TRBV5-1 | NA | TGCGCCAGCAGCTTGAAAGGGCACACCGGGGAGCTGTTTTTT | CASSLKGHTGELFF
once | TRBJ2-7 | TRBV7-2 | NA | TGTGCCAGCACTCCCCTTAGCGGCCCCTACGAGCAGTACTTC | CASTPLSGPYEQYF
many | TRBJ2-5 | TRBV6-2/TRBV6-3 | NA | TGTGCCAGCAGTTACAAGCCGGGGGTGACCCAGTACTTC | CASSYKPGVTQYF
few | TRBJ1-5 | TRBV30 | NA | TGTGCCTGGAGTGTACAAGGGGCGCGGGGTCAGCCCCAGCATTTT | CAWSVQGARGQPQHF
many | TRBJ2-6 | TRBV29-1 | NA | TGCAGCGTCGCCAGGGGACCCTCCAGCTCTGGGGCCAACGTCCTGACTTTC | CSVARGPSSSGANVLTF
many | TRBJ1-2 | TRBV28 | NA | TGTGCCTCGGGCACAAATAACTATGGCTACACCTTC | CASGTNNYGYTF
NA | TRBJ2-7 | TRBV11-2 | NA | TGTGCCAGCAGCTTAGGAATAGCTAACTACGAGCAGTACTTC | CASSLGIANYEQYF
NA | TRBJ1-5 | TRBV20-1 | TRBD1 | TGCAGTGCTAGAGCTCGTCTAGGGACAGGGATTAGGGGCAATCAGCCCCAGCATTTT | CSARARLGTGIRGNQPQHF
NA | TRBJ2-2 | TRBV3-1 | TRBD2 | TGTGCCAGCAGCATCCGCCTAGCGGGGAACACCGGGGAGCTGTTTTTT | CASSIRLAGNTGELFF
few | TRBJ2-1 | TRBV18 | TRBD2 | TGTGCCGGCTCAACCTCGGGAGGGTACAATGAGCAGTTCTTC | CAGSTSGGYNEQFF
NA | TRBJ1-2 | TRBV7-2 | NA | TGTGCCAGCAGCGGGATGGCAGCAGGCTACACCTTC | CASSGMAAGYTF
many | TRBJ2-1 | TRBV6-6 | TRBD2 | TGTGCCAGCAGTAGCGGGGCCGAGCAGTTCTTC | CASSSGAEQFF
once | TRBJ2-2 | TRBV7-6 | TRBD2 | TGTGCCAGCAGCTTACACGCGGGGGAGAACACCGGGGAGCTGTTTTTT | CASSLHAGENTGELFF
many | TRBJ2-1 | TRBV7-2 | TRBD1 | TGTGCCAGCAGCTCCTTGTCGACAGGGACATTATACAATGAGCAGTTCTTC | CASSSLSTGTLYNEQFF
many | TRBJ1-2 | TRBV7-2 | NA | TGTGCCAGCAGCTTAGATCCAGGGGCTAACTATGGCTACACCTTC | CASSLDPGANYGYTF
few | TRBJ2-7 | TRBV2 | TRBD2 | TGTGCCAGCAGGGAACGACTAGCGGGGGTATTAAATGAGCAGTACTTC | CASRERLAGVLNEQYF
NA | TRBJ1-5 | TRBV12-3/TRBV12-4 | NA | TGTGCCAGCAGATCTTTACGGGGTGGCAATCAGCCCCAGCATTTT | CASRSLRGGNQPQHF
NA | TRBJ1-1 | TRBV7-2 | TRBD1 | TGTGCCAGCAGCCGCCGCACAGGGGGGTCTGAAGCTTTCTTT | CASSRRTGGSEAFF
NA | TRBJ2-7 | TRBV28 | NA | TGTGCCAGCAGTTTAAGTAATCCCAGCAATGAGCAGTACTTC | CASSLSNPSNEQYF
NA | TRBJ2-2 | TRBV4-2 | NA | TGTGCCAGCAGCGAGGGGGTGTTCCGGAGGACCGGGGAGCTGTTTTTT | CASSEGVFRRTGELFF
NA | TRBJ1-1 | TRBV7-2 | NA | TGTACCAGCAGCTTTTTGCCCTCAGGTGAAGCTTTCTTT | CTSSFLPSGEAFF
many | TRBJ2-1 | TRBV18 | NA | TGTGCCAGCTCACCATTTGATGAGCAGTTCTTC | CASSPFDEQFF
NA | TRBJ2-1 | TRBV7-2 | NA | TGTGCCAGCAGCTTAGAACCGTATGAGCAGTTCTTC | CASSLEPYEQFF
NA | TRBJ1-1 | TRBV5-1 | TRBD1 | TGCGCCAGCAGCTTTCTTATACCGGGACAGATGAACGCTGAAGCTTTCTTT | CASSFLIPGQMNAEAFF
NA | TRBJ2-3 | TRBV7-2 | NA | TGTGCCAGCAGCTTCGGAGTGGCAGATACGCAGTATTTT | CASSFGVADTQYF
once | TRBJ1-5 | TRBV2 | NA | TGTGCCAGCAGTATGACAGAGAGCAATCAGCCCCAGCATTTT | CASSMTESNQPQHF
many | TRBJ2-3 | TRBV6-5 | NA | TGTGCCAGCAGTTACAGGTGGGGGACAGATACGCAGTATTTT | CASSYRWGTDTQYF
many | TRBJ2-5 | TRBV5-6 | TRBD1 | TGTGCCACCAAGGACAGGCAGTACCAAGAGACCCAGTACTTC | CATKDRQYQETQYF
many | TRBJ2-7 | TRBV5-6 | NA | TGTGCCAGCAGCTTGGTAGGGTTCGAGCAGTACTTC | CASSLVGFEQYF
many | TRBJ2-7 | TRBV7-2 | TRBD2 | TGTGCCAGCAGCTTCGGCGGGGGTTCACGGGAGCAGTACTTC | CASSFGGGSREQYF
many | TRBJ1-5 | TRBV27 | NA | TGTGCCAGCAGTTTGGGGACATCCTTCAATCAGCCCCAGCATTTT | CASSLGTSFNQPQHF
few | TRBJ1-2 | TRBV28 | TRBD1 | TGTGCCAGCAGGACAACAGGGGTCTATGGCTACACCTTC | CASRTTGVYGYTF
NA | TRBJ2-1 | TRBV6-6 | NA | TGTGCCAGCAGTTCGACAGTCTACAATGAGCAGTTCTTC | CASSSTVYNEQFF
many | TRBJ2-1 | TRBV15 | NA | TGTGCCACCAGCAGAGATCCGCGACTTGGGATTGAGCAGTTCTTC | CATSRDPRLGIEQFF
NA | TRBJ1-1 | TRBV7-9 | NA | TGTGCCGGCAGCTTAGCACAGCCGAACACTGAAGCTTTCTTT | CAGSLAQPNTEAFF
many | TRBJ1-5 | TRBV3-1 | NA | TGTGCCAGCGGGGACGGACGAAATCAGCCCCAGCATTTT | CASGDGRNQPQHF
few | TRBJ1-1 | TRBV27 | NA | TGTGCCAGCAGAGCCAGGGGTCGTGCTGAAGCTTTCTTT | CASRARGRAEAFF
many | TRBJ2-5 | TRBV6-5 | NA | TGTGCCAGCAGTTACAGGGACTCCATTCAAGAGACCCAGTACTTC | CASSYRDSIQETQYF
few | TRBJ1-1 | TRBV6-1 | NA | TGTGCCAGCAAGCGGGGCCTGGGAGTAGGTTCGTACACTGAAGCTTTCTTT | CASKRGLGVGSYTEAFF